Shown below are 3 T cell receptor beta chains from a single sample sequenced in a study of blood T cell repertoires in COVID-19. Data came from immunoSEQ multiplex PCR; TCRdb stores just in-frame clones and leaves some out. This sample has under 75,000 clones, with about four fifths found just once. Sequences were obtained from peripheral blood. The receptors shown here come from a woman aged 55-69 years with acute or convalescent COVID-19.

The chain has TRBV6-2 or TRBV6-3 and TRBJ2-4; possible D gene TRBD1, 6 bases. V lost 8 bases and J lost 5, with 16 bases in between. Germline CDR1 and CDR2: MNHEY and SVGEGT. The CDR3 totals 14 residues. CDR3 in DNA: TGTGCCAGCGGCCTCAGGGGCACCCAAAACATTCAGTACTTC. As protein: CASGLRGTQNIQYF.

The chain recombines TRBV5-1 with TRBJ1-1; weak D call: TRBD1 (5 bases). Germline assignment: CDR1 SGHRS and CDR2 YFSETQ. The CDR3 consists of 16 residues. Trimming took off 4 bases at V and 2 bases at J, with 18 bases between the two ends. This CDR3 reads CASSAGHEIINTEAFF. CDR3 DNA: TGCGCCAGCAGCGCCGGACACGAGATCATTAACACTGAAGCTTTCTTT. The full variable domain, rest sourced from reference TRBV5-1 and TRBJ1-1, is KAGVTQTPRYLIKTRGQQVTLSCSPISGHRSVSWYQQTPGQGLQFLFEYFSETQRNKGNFPGRFSGRQFSNSRSEMNVSTLELGDSALYLCASSAGHEIINTEAFFGQGTRLTVV.

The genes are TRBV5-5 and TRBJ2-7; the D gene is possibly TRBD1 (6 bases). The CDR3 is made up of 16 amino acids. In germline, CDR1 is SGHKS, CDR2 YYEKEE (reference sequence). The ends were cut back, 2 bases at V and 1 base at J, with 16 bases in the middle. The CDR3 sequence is CASSLTGNVLSYEQYF. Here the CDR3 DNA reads TGTGCCAGCAGCTTAACAGGGAACGTCTTATCCTACGAGCAGTACTTC.